Presented here are 11 T cell receptor beta chains from one specimen sequenced in a study of cytomegalovirus exposure and HLA in healthy donors. It was with 60 Vbeta and 13 Jbeta primers that the PCR ran. The method was immunoSEQ multiplex PCR; TCRdb's version includes in-frame clones alone and lacks a portion of them. The sample has 100,000 to 120,000 clones, around 66% seen once. The sequenced material came from PBMCs. These receptors originate from a man aged 18 to 35 in good health and CMV-seropositive.

This sequence joins TRBV6-5 and TRBJ1-6; D remains unclear. V was clipped by 0 bases and J by 9 bases, with 6 bases between them. CDR3 size: 13 residues. Looked up from germline, CDR1 is MNHEY and CDR2 is SVGAGI. CDR3 protein: CASSYSRGSPLHF. Written as DNA, the CDR3 is TGTGCCAGCAGTTACTCTCGGGGTTCACCCCTCCACTTT.

V is TRBV2 and J is TRBJ2-3, with TRBD2 as a possible D gene (5 bases). Germline CDR1 and CDR2: SNHLY and FYNNEI. V dropped 4 bases and J dropped 2 bases, with 13 bases sitting between them. CDR3 size: 15 residues. CDR3 sequence: CASSGISVNTDTQYF. CDR3 nucleotide sequence: TGTGCCAGCAGTGGTATTAGCGTTAACACAGATACGCAGTATTTT.

The CDR3 sequence: CASSLVLWETQYF. For the CDR3, the DNA is TGCGCCAGCAGCTTGGTACTGTGGGAGACCCAGTACTTC. The V gene is TRBV5-1, the J gene TRBJ2-5, with unresolved D. V was cut by 0 bases and J by 5 bases, with 8 bases left in between. The V gene's germline CDR1 is SGHRS and CDR2 YFSETQ. The CDR3 has 13 amino acids.

The chain uses TRBV29-1 and TRBJ2-2; a possible D gene is TRBD2 (5 bases). Trimming stripped 5 bases from V and 5 bases from J, with 9 bases between. Germline CDR1 SQVTM, CDR2 ANQGSEA. The CDR3 consists of 12 residues. Here the CDR3 reads CSVRRGTGELFF. The CDR3 bases are TGCAGCGTTCGCCGGGGTACCGGGGAGCTGTTTTTT.

This clone was seen a handful of times. The J gene is TRBJ1-2, the V gene TRBV6-1; TRBD1 matches 9 bases. V lost 2 bases, J lost 2 bases, and 3 bases stayed unmatched. Germline assignment: CDR1 MNHNS and CDR2 SASEGT. This CDR3 has 15 residues. The CDR3 region is CASSEWGQGNYGYTF. The CDR3 DNA reads as TGTGCCAGCAGTGAATGGGGACAGGGCAACTATGGCTACACCTTC.

CDR3 in amino acids: CASSLAADYEQYV. CDR3 DNA sequence: TGTGCCAGCAGTTTAGCGGCAGACTACGAGCAGTACGTC. The chain employs TRBV27 and TRBJ2-7; D uncertain. This CDR3 contains 13 residues. Germline lookup yields CDR1 MNHEY and CDR2 SMNVEV (reference sequence). V dropped 2 bases and J dropped 3 bases, with 8 bases sitting between them.

The V gene is TRBV7-9, the J gene TRBJ1-2; D is perhaps TRBD1 (5 bases). The V end was cut by 5 bases, the J end by 7 bases, with 11 bases between. CDR3 length: 12 amino acids. Germline V CDR1 and CDR2: SEHNR, FQNEAQ (reference sequence). CDR3 loop: CASSPGGGGYTF. The CDR3 nucleotides read TGTGCCAGCAGCCCGGGGGGGGGTGGCTACACCTTC.

The V and J genes are TRBV6-5 and TRBJ2-7; no definite D call. CDR3 length: 14 residues. V shed 2 bases and J shed 2 bases, with 10 bases lying between them. Germline CDR1 is MNHEY and CDR2 is SVGAGI. The CDR3 protein is CASSYNGQTYEQYF. DNA for the CDR3: TGTGCCAGCAGTTACAATGGCCAGACCTACGAGCAGTACTTC.

This clone was observed once. The rearrangement joins TRBV10-3 to TRBJ1-2; the D gene is possibly TRBD1 (5 bases). CDR3 length: 18 residues. Trimming removed 6 bases at V and 3 bases at J, with 26 bases between. Per germline, CDR1 ENHRY and CDR2 SYGVKD. CDR3 residues: CAISGDIGANIRDYGYTF. Here the CDR3 DNA reads TGTGCCATCAGCGGAGATATAGGGGCGAACATTCGGGACTATGGCTACACCTTC.

The rearrangement uses TRBV5-3 and TRBJ1-4; 8 bases line up with TRBD1. TRBV5-3 is given ORF status, its function remaining uncertain. The CDR3 covers 10 residues. Losses at the gene ends were 5 bases for V and 16 bases for J; bases not matched to a gene: 4. The CDR3 nucleotides are TGTGCCAGAAGTTGGGACAGGTCGTTTTTT. It is translated as CARSWDRSFF.

This clone was detected only a few times. This rearrangement joins TRBV27 to TRBJ1-2; TRBD1 is a possible D gene (5 bases). In germline, CDR1 is MNHEY, CDR2 SMNVEV (reference sequence). V shed 2 bases and J shed 5 bases, with 9 bases lying between them. The CDR3 contains 13 residues. The CDR3 coding sequence is TGTGCCAGCAGTTTAGGTCGGGGGTATGGCTACACCTTC. This codes for CASSLGRGYGYTF.